This T cell receptor (beta chain) is drawn from a study of beta chain features in type 1 diabetes. Study-wide context: Researchers looked at approximately 100,000,000 sorted cells across all samples.

Reverse transcription of all isolated RNA meant that expressed TCRB transcripts were sequenced. The read count averaged roughly 3.5 million across naive, central memory and regulatory T cell samples. The protocol was immunoSEQ multiplex PCR, while the TCRdb copy is restricted to in-frame clones and leaves out a portion. The sample lists about 160,000 clones, over 7.5% occurring once. CDR3 size: 13 residues. V shed 7 bases and J 2 bases; nucleotides not matched to a gene: 4. Looked up from germline, CDR1 is MNHNY and CDR2 is SVGAGI (reference sequence). This TCR was recovered from a woman under 30 in good health. The chain combines TRBV6-6 with TRBJ2-7; 8 nucleotides agree with TRBD2. The sequenced sample consisted of central memory CD4+ T cells from blood. The chain's CDR3 is CASTRAGAYEQYF. Here the CDR3 DNA reads TGTGCCAGCACCAGAGCGGGAGCCTACGAGCAGTACTTC.